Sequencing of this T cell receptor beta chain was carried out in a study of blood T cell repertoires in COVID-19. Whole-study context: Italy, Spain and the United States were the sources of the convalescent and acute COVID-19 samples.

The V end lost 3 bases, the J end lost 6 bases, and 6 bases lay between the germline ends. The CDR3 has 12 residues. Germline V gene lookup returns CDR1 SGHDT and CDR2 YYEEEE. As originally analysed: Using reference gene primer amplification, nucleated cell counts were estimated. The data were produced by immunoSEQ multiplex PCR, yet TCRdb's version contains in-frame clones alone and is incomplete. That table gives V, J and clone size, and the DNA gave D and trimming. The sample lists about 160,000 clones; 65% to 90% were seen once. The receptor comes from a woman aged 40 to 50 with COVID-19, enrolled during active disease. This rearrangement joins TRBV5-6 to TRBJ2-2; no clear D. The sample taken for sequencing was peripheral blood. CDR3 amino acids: CASSYASGELFF. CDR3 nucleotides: TGTGCCAGCAGCTACGCGTCCGGGGAGCTGTTTTTT.